This entry features one T cell receptor beta chain sequence. Its antigen is unknown. A read error may produce the germline difference seen at one junction end. Germline CDR1 is SNHLY and CDR2 is FYNNEI. The CDR3 runs 15 residues. This record belongs to a study of CD8+CD57+ T cells in acquired aplastic anemia. Study-wide results and limits: With respect to CD8+ Simpson's diversity, patients and controls did not differ significantly.

Individuals selected for sequencing had exhibited CD8+CD57+ cell expansion on flow cytometry. Severe acquired aplastic anemia was present in every patient. Blood was sampled before the patients had received any therapy. TCR beta VDJ and CDR3 profiling used genomic DNA as template. TCRdb reanalysed the reads using MiXCR and keeps one entry per CDR3 protein. The sample holds under 350,000 distinct CDR3 sequences, about 50% seen once. This receptor was obtained from a human donor with aplastic anemia. The source material was sorted CD4+, CD8+, or CD8+CD57+ T cells (not recorded which) from PBMCs. The chain couples TRBV2 to TRBJ2-7; unclear D gene. The CDR3 protein is CASSQDRASSYEQYF. As DNA, the CDR3 is TGCGCCAGCAGCCAAGATCGGGCCAGCTCCTACGAGCAGTACTTC.